A single sample is the source of the 25 T cell receptor beta chains below, sequenced in a study of regulatory T cells in long-lasting Graves disease. As to time point: persistent/refractory GD, antithyroid drugs over 5 years with positive TRAb. Construction of the TCR library relied on RNA isolated from PBMCs. Arm-PCR of CDR3 regions and iRepertoire HTBI primers were used to build TCR beta libraries. One entry per CDR3 protein results from TCRdb running MiXCR on the multiplex PCR reads. Among roughly 300,000 distinct CDR3 sequences listed, 22% were seen once. Material: peripheral blood mononuclear cells (PBMCs), obtained when the disease was refractory, from a patient treated with antithyroid drugs. These receptors were taken from a female donor with Graves disease.

This clonotype was seen ten or more times. The chain links TRBV11-2 to TRBJ2-7; the D gene could be TRBD1 or TRBD2 (5 bases each). This CDR3 spans 15 amino acids. Germline assignment: CDR1 SGHAT and CDR2 FQNNGV. V lost 5 bases, J lost 2 bases, and 16 bases lay in between. The CDR3 protein is CASSPSRDVTYEQYF. The CDR3 bases are TGTGCCAGCAGCCCATCCCGGGACGTTACCTACGAGCAGTACTTC.

This clonotype was seen at least ten times. The V call is TRBV10-3, the J call TRBJ1-1; D perhaps matches TRBD1 (5 bases). V was pared by 10 bases and J by 7 bases, with 28 bases between. The germline gives CDR1 ENHRY, CDR2 SYGVKD. The CDR3 extends over 16 amino acids. The CDR3 reads CATGGPGLQKVNEAFF. Written as DNA, the CDR3 is TGTGCCACCGGTGGGCCGGGACTTCAGAAAGTGAATGAAGCTTTCTTT.

The genes are TRBV9 and TRBJ1-5; unclear D gene. CDR1 is SGDLS and CDR2 is YYNGEE in the germline V gene. V dropped 4 bases and J dropped 6 bases, with 14 bases sitting between them. The CDR3 is 14 amino acids. The CDR3 nucleotides are TGTGCCAGCAGCCTTGAGGATTCGGGTCAGCCCCAGCATTTT. Encoded protein: CASSLEDSGQPQHF.

This clonotype was observed a few times. The V gene is TRBV5-1, the J gene TRBJ2-7; a weak D match, TRBD2 (7 bases). CDR1 and CDR2 from the germline V gene are SGHRS and YFSETQ. CDR3 length: 14 residues. Trimming stripped 9 bases from V and 5 bases from J, with 21 bases between. CDR3 residues: CATSEGGRIHEQYF. Here the CDR3 DNA reads TGCGCCACCTCAGAGGGGGGGAGAATCCACGAGCAGTACTTC.

The rearrangement joins TRBV6-2 or TRBV6-3 to TRBJ1-2, with D perhaps matching TRBD1 (6 bases). Germline loops: CDR1 MNHEY, CDR2 SVGEGT. The V and J ends lost 8 bases and 4 bases respectively, with 14 bases between them. The CDR3 has 13 residues. The CDR3 region has the DNA TGTGCCAGCCGACCGGACAGCACCTATGGCTACACCTTC. It encodes CASRPDSTYGYTF.

J is TRBJ1-3 and V is TRBV7-3; D call uncertain. The CDR3 is made up of 14 amino acids. Trimming took off 5 bases at V and 2 bases at J, with 10 bases between the two ends. Per germline, CDR1 SGHTA and CDR2 FQGTGA. Here the CDR3 DNA reads TGTGCCAGCAGCCACGAGGGAGCTGGAAACACCATATATTTT. It encodes CASSHEGAGNTIYF.

For this clonotype: With a much larger clone just one base away, this may be a read error. The chain links TRBV7-2 to TRBJ2-5; D ambiguous. CDR3 length: 12 amino acids. Germline-derived CDR1 and CDR2 are SGHTA and FQGNSA. CDR3 nucleotides: TGTGCCTGCAGCTTAGCTTCGGGGACCCAGTACTTC. Residues: CACSLASGTQYF. Full variable domain (remainder filled in from reference TRBV7-2 and TRBJ2-5): GAGVSQSPSNKVTEKGKDVELRCDPISGHTALYWYRQSLGQGLEFLIYFQGNSAPDKSGLPSDRFSAERTGGSVSTLTIQRTQQEDSAVYLCACSLASGTQYFGPGTRLLVL.

Ten or more counts support this clonotype. The gene calls are TRBV20-1 and TRBJ2-7; D is undetermined. The CDR3 is 15 residues long. Trimming took off 6 bases at V and 2 bases at J, with 20 bases between the two ends. CDR1 is DFQATT, CDR2 SNEGSKA, per germline (reference sequence). The CDR3 nucleotides read TGCAGTGCCAACGGTGGTATGCCCAGGCCCTACGAGCAGTACTTC. Translated, it gives CSANGGMPRPYEQYF.

This clonotype appeared a few times. The chain has TRBV20-1 and TRBJ2-3; D is uncertain. CDR1 is DFQATT and CDR2 is SNEGSKA in the germline V gene (reference sequence). V lost 1 base and J 2 bases, leaving 10 bases between the germline ends. The CDR3 spans 14 residues. DNA for the CDR3: TGCAGTGCTAGAGTAGGCAGAGCCACAGATACGCAGTATTTT. Translating it yields CSARVGRATDTQYF.

This sequence joins TRBV12-3 or TRBV12-4 and TRBJ1-6, with no clear D. Trimming removed 5 bases at V and 0 bases at J, with 14 bases between. This CDR3 is 17 amino acids long. This chain's CDR3 is CASSVGLASSYNSPLHF. DNA for the CDR3: TGTGCCAGCAGTGTGGGCCTGGCGAGCTCCTATAATTCACCCCTCCACTTT.

This clonotype was found many times. The chain joins TRBV12-3 or TRBV12-4 to TRBJ1-1, with D tentatively TRBD1 (5 bases). CDR3 length equals 13 residues. Trimming removed 5 bases at V and 11 bases at J, with 18 bases between. The CDR3 here is CASSLRLAGNAFF. The CDR3 nucleotides are TGTGCCAGCAGTCTACGTCTGGCAGGGAACGCTTTCTTT.

This clonotype was seen repeatedly, ten times or more. This chain uses TRBV11-2 with TRBJ2-7; D uncertain. Trimming took off 6 bases at V and 1 base at J, with 7 bases between the two ends. Germline assignment: CDR1 SGHAT and CDR2 FQNNGV. This CDR3 contains 12 residues. The CDR3 DNA reads as TGTGCCAGCAGTTTGGTGTCCTACGAGCAGTACTTC. Amino acid sequence: CASSLVSYEQYF.

This clonotype was detected ten times or more. The gene calls are TRBV20-1 and TRBJ1-6; 7 bases are a match to TRBD1. Germline CDR1 and CDR2: DFQATT and SNEGSKA (reference sequence). The V and J ends lost 6 bases and 7 bases, in that order; junction bases with no gene match: 15. CDR3 length: 16 amino acids. Here the CDR3 DNA reads TGCAGTGCGGGCGACGAGCGACAGGGAATAAATTCACCCCTCCACTTT. Translating it yields CSAGDERQGINSPLHF.

A word on this clonotype: This may arise from a read error, as a much more abundant clone is one base away. This rearrangement joins TRBV9 to TRBJ1-2; no clear D gene. Looked up from germline, CDR1 is SGDLS and CDR2 is YYNGEE. The CDR3 has 13 residues. The CDR3, as DNA: TGTGCCAGCAGCGTGGGCAGTAACTATGGCCACACCTTC. Its protein product is CASSVGSNYGHTF. Full variable domain (rest looked up from reference TRBV9 and TRBJ1-2): DSGVTQTPKHLITATGQRVTLRCSPRSGDLSVYWYQQSLDQGLQFLIQYYNGEERAKGNILERFSAQQFPDLHSELNLSSLELGDSALYFCASSVGSNYGHTFGSGTRLTVV.

V usage is TRBV12-3 or TRBV12-4 and J usage is TRBJ2-1; tentatively, D is TRBD1 (6 bases). The germline V and J ends were trimmed by 6 bases and 6 bases, with 15 bases remaining between them. The CDR3 spans 14 residues. The CDR3 DNA reads TGTGCCAGCAGGATAAGGCAGGGGTCCAATGAGCAGTTCTTC. Residues: CASRIRQGSNEQFF.

At least ten counts were recorded for this clonotype. This sequence joins TRBV7-3 and TRBJ1-2; 7 bases align to TRBD1. The germline V gene encodes CDR1 SGHTA and CDR2 FQGTGA. The CDR3 extends over 13 amino acids. V lost 5 bases and J lost 7; bases outside the gene matches: 7. CDR3 region: CASSQTGSGGYTF. In DNA form, the CDR3 reads TGTGCCAGCAGCCAGACAGGGTCGGGTGGCTACACCTTC. Full variable domain (missing parts from reference TRBV7-3 and TRBJ1-2): GAGVSQTPSNKVTEKGKYVELRCDPISGHTALYWYRQSLGQGPEFLIYFQGTGAADDSGLPNDRFFAVRPEGSVSTLKIQRTERGDSAVYLCASSQTGSGGYTFGSGTRLTVV.

This clonotype was detected ten times or more. The V and J genes are TRBV28 and TRBJ2-2, with D hard to call. The CDR3 has 14 residues. Germline V gene data show CDR1 as MDHEN and CDR2 as SYDVKM. The germline V and J ends were trimmed by 6 bases and 2 bases, with 10 bases remaining between them. CDR3 DNA: TGTGCCAGCAGAATCAGTATCAACACCGGGGAGCTGTTTTTT. It yields the protein CASRISINTGELFF.

CDR3 nucleotides: TGTGCCTGGAGTGTTCGGGGGATCATAAGCGCTAACTATGGCTACACCTTC. It codes for CAWSVRGIISANYGYTF. The rearrangement joins TRBV30 to TRBJ1-2; D may be TRBD1 (5 bases). Germline lookup yields CDR1 GTSNPN and CDR2 SVGIG (reference sequence). V was shortened by 0 bases and J by 0 bases, with 17 bases between the two germline ends. The CDR3 contains 17 residues.

This chain links TRBV28 with TRBJ2-1; TRBD1 might be the D (6 bases). Trimming removed 6 bases from V and 6 bases from J, with 15 bases in between. CDR1 and CDR2 (germline): MDHEN, SYDVKM. This CDR3 region has 14 residues. CDR3 coding DNA: TGTGCCAGCAGCCCTAACAGGGAAGGCAATGAGCAGTTCTTC. This gives the protein CASSPNREGNEQFF.

This clonotype was found a few times. This chain uses TRBV6-1 with TRBJ2-7; D is uncertain. This CDR3 contains 11 residues. In germline, CDR1 is MNHNS, CDR2 SASEGT. The ends were cut back, 7 bases at V and 2 bases at J, with 6 bases in the middle. Written as DNA, the CDR3 is TGTGCCAGCAAGATAGCCTACGAGCAGTACTTC. This gives the protein CASKIAYEQYF.

This clonotype came up many times. V and J are TRBV3-1 and TRBJ2-7, with D possibly TRBD1 on 6 matching bases. Trimming stripped 2 bases from V and 3 bases from J, with 14 bases between. Germline assignment: CDR1 LGHDT and CDR2 YNNKEL (reference sequence). This CDR3 has 15 amino acids. This chain's CDR3 is CASSQFVGQSYEQYF. Written as DNA, the CDR3 is TGTGCCAGCAGCCAATTCGTCGGACAGAGCTACGAGCAGTACTTC.

V and J are TRBV12-3 or TRBV12-4 and TRBJ1-1; maybe TRBD1 (5 bases). This CDR3 has 16 amino acids. The V gene lost 5 bases and the J gene lost 0 bases, with 16 bases spanning the gap. In DNA, the CDR3 is TGTGCCAGCAGTCCCCGGAACTGGGGGGTGAACACTGAAGCTTTCTTT. This sequence encodes CASSPRNWGVNTEAFF.

CDR3 nucleotides: TGTGCCATCAGGGACGACACCGGGGAGCTGTTTTTT. Protein: CAIRDDTGELFF. The chain links TRBV10-3 to TRBJ2-2; D is ambiguous. V gave up 6 bases and J gave up 3 bases, with 5 bases separating them. CDR3 length equals 12 residues. Germline loops: CDR1 ENHRY, CDR2 SYGVKD.

This clonotype was counted ten times or more. Written as DNA, the CDR3 is TGTGCCAGCAGTTACAGAGGTATTGGGGCCAACGTCCTGACTTTC. It is translated as CASSYRGIGANVLTF. The chain recombines TRBV6-5 with TRBJ2-6; D not certain. This CDR3 has 15 amino acids. In germline, CDR1 is MNHEY, CDR2 SVGAGI. The V gene lost 2 bases and the J gene lost 3 bases, with 8 bases spanning the gap.

The chain combines TRBV20-1 with TRBJ2-2; 10 positions match TRBD1. This CDR3 is 17 amino acids long. Germline V lookup: CDR1 DFQATT, CDR2 SNEGSKA (reference sequence). V shed 0 bases and J 5 bases; nucleotides not matched to a gene: 9. CDR3 region: CSARDHWGQGFTGELFF. For the CDR3, the DNA is TGCAGTGCTAGAGATCATTGGGGACAGGGGTTTACCGGGGAGCTGTTTTTT.